The clone carrying this T cell receptor (beta chain) was observed at least ten times. This entry is derived from a study of low-dose radiotherapy and immunotherapy resistance in tumors. The germline V gene encodes CDR1 SEHNR and CDR2 FQNEAQ (reference sequence). V shed 4 bases and J shed 6 bases, with 13 bases lying between them. The CDR3 loop spans 14 amino acids. Priming of first-strand cDNA relied on TRAV- and TRBV-specific primers (covering alpha and beta chains). PCR amplification of the TCRs was performed with Phusion for 15 to 25 PCR cycles, and it relied on a constant-region primer together with a V-primer adapter. MiXCR, run by TCRdb on the reads, gives a single entry per CDR3 protein. The sample includes roughly 76,000 distinct CDR3 sequences, about 19% seen only once; the top ten take roughly 6%. Time point specified: before trial treatment.

This chain joins TRBV7-9 and TRBJ2-1; no reliable D call. The sequence came from a male donor with prostate cancer. The specimen comprised PBMCs, sampled before treatment. This CDR3 is CASSYMGWANEQFF. For the CDR3, the DNA is TGTGCCAGCAGCTACATGGGCTGGGCCAATGAGCAGTTCTTC.